These 9 T cell receptor beta chains were all obtained from the same sample, sequenced in a study of blood T cells in healthy people across ages. Next came a second PCR, run for roughly 7 to 12 cycles, which used a sample-barcoded 5' primer along with a J-beta primer mix. Each CDR3 protein is one row after TCRdb ran MiXCR on the 5' RACE reads. The sample carries over 1,200,000 distinct CDR3 sequences, almost 60% recorded once. Sequencing was carried out using blood. These receptors all stem from a man aged 18 to 29 in good health.

This clonotype was picked up a small number of times. V is TRBV21-1 and J is TRBJ1-2; the D segment call TRBD1 is taken from the table without a DNA check. TRBV21-1 represents a pseudogene. The CDR3 sequence is 16 residues long. CDR3 nucleotides: TGTGCCAGCAGCACTGTTTCGACAGGGAGGCACTATGGCTACACCTTC. It specifies CASSTVSTGRHYGYTF.

This chain uses TRBV24-1 with TRBJ2-4; no clear D gene. The CDR3 consists of 12 residues. Trimming removed 4 bases at V and 13 bases at J, with 13 bases between. CDR1 KGHDR and CDR2 SFDVKD come from the germline V gene. CDR3 DNA: TGTGCCACCAGTGACCAGACCGGCACCCAGTACTTC. It is translated as CATSDQTGTQYF.

The chain couples TRBV15 to TRBJ2-4, with D perhaps TRBD1 (6 bases). The CDR3 contains 16 residues. V lost 6 bases, J lost 0 bases, and 15 bases lay in between. Germline V lookup: CDR1 LNHNV, CDR2 YYDKDF (reference sequence). CDR3 region: CATRDLTGQAKNIQYF. The CDR3 DNA sequence: TGTGCCACCAGGGACCTGACAGGTCAAGCCAAAAACATTCAGTACTTC.

The V and J genes are TRBV7-9 and TRBJ2-5; 10 bases map to TRBD2. Germline V lookup: CDR1 SEHNR, CDR2 FQNEAQ (reference sequence). This CDR3 region has 14 residues. The V gene end was trimmed by 3 bases and the J gene end by 4 bases; junction bases not matched to a gene: 2. This CDR3 is CASSFRTSGETQYF. The DNA for the CDR3 is TGTGCCAGCAGCTTTCGGACTAGCGGAGAGACCCAGTACTTC.

The chain recombines TRBV4-2 with TRBJ1-1; no firm D call. Germline CDR1 is LGHNA and CDR2 is YNFKEQ. V was cut by 4 bases and J by 0 bases, with 18 bases left in between. The CDR3 runs to 17 residues. The CDR3 nucleotides are TGTGCCAGCAGCCTCCGAGGTCGGGGAAGGATGAACACTGAAGCTTTCTTT. Amino acid sequence: CASSLRGRGRMNTEAFF.

The V gene is TRBV5-1, the J gene TRBJ1-6, with D maybe TRBD1 (5 bases). There are 14 residues in the CDR3. Trimming removed 4 bases from V and 6 bases from J, with 11 bases in between. Germline V gene sequence: CDR1 SGHRS, CDR2 YFSETQ. CDR3 in amino acids: CASSPGTLNSPLHF. The CDR3 DNA sequence: TGCGCCAGCAGCCCCGGGACTCTTAATTCACCCCTCCACTTT.

This clonotype showed up just a few times. This rearrangement joins TRBV29-1 to TRBJ1-2, with 7 bases lining up with TRBD1. The CDR3 covers 17 residues. V shed 4 bases, J shed 0 bases, and the junction held 14 bases outside the gene matches. The V gene's germline CDR1 is SQVTM and CDR2 ANQGSEA. The CDR3 sequence: CSVVDPWDRETNYGYTF. CDR3 DNA: TGCAGCGTTGTCGACCCCTGGGACAGAGAAACTAACTATGGCTACACCTTC.

The rearrangement joins TRBV29-1 to TRBJ2-7; a weak D match, TRBD2 (6 bases). The CDR3 sequence is 12 residues long. Germline values: CDR1 SQVTM, CDR2 ANQGSEA. Trimming removed 5 bases from V and 5 bases from J, with 13 bases in between. The chain's CDR3 is CSVMEGPNEQYF. CDR3 DNA: TGCAGCGTTATGGAGGGTCCCAACGAGCAGTACTTC.

This clonotype occurred a few times. This chain links TRBV12-3 or TRBV12-4 with TRBJ1-5, with 12 bases matching TRBD1. The ends lost 5 bases at V and 2 bases at J; junction bases unmatched: 4. There are 16 residues in the CDR3. The chain's CDR3 is CASSRDRGLGNQPQHF. The CDR3 DNA reads TGTGCCAGCAGTCGGGACAGGGGGCTGGGCAATCAGCCCCAGCATTTT.